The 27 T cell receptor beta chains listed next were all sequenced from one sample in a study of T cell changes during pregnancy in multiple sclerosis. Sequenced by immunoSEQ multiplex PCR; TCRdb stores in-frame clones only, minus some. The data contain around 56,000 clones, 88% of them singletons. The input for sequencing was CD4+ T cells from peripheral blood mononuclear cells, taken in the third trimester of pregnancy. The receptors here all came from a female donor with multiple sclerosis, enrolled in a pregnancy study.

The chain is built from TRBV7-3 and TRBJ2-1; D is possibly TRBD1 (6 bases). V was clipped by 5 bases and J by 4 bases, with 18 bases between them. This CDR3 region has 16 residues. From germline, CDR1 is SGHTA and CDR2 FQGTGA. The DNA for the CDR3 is TGTGCCAGCAGCCAGGGGAAGGGTTTAGGTTACAATGAGCAGTTCTTC. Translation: CASSQGKGLGYNEQFF.

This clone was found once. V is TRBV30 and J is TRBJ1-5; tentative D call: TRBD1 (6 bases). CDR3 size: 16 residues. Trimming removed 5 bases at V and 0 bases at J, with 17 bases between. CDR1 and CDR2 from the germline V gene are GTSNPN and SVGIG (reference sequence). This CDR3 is CAWDSQGSNSNQPQHF. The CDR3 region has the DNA TGTGCCTGGGACTCACAGGGATCGAATAGCAATCAGCCCCAGCATTTT.

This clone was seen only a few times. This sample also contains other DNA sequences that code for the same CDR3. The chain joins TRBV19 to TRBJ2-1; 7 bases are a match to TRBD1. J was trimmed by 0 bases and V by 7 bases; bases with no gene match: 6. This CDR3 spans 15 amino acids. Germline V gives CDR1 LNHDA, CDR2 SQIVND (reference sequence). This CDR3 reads CASTPTGSSYNEQFF. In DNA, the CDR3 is TGTGCCAGTACCCCGACAGGGAGCTCCTACAATGAGCAGTTCTTC.

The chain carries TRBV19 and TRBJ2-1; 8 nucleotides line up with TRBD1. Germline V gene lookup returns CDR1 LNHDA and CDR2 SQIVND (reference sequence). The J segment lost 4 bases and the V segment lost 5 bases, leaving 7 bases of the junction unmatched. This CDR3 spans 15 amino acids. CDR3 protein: CASSFRDRRYNEQFF. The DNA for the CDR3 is TGTGCCAGTAGTTTCCGGGACAGGAGATACAATGAGCAGTTCTTC.

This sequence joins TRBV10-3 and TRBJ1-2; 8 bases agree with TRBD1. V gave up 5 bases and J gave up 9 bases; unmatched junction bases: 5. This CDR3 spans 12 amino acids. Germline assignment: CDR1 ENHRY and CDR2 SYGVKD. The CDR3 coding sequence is TGTGCCATCAGTTCACAGGGGGATCGCTACACCTTC. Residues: CAISSQGDRYTF.

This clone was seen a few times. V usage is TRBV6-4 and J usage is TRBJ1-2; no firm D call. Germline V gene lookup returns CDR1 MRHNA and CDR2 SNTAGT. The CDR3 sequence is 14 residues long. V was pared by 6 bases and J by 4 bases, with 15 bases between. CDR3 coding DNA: TGTGCCAGCAGCCCCCGCGAGGGATCCTATGGCTACACCTTC. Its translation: CASSPREGSYGYTF.

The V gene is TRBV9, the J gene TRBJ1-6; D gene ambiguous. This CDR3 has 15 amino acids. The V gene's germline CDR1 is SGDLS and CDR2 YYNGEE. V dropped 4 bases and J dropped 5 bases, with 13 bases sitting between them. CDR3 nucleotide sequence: TGTGCCAGCAGCTCAGGAGGATACGATAATTCACCCCTCCACTTT. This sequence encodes CASSSGGYDNSPLHF.

The CDR3 nucleotides read TGTGCCAGCAGCTTAGGGGGAGAGACGAGGTACAATGAGCAGTTCTTC. Protein: CASSLGGETRYNEQFF. The chain recombines TRBV7-2 with TRBJ2-1; a possible D gene is TRBD2 (5 bases). Germline V gene lookup returns CDR1 SGHTA and CDR2 FQGNSA. The CDR3 consists of 16 residues. With 1 base removed from V and 4 bases from J, the gap between germline ends came to 14 bases.

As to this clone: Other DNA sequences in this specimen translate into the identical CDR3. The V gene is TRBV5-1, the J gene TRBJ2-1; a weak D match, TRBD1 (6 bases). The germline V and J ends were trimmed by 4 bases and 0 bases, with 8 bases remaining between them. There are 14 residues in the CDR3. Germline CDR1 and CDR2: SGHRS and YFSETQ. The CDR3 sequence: CASSLDSSYNEQFF. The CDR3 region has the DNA TGCGCCAGCAGCCTGGACAGCTCCTACAATGAGCAGTTCTTC.

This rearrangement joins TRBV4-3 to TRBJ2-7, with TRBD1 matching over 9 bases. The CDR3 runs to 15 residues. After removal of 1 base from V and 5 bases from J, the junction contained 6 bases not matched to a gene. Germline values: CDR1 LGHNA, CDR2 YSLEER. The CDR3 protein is CASSQGLTGGNEQYF. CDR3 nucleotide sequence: TGCGCCAGCAGCCAAGGGTTGACAGGGGGGAACGAGCAGTACTTC.

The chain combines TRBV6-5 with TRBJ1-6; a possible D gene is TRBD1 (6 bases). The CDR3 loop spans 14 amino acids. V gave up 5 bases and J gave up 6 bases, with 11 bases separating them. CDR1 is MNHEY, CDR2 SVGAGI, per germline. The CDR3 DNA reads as TGTGCCAGCAGTCTCGGACAGCTTAATTCACCCCTCCACTTT. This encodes CASSLGQLNSPLHF.

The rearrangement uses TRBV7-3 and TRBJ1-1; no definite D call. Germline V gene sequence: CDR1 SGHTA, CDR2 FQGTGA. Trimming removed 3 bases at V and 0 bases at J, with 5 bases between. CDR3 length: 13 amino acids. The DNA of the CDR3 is TGTGCCAGCAGCTTTGCGGTGAACACTGAAGCTTTCTTT. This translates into CASSFAVNTEAFF.

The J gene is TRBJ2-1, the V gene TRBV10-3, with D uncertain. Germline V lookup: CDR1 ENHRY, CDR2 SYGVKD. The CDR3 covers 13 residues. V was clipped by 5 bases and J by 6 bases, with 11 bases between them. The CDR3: CAISLELRNEQFF. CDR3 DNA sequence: TGTGCCATCAGTCTCGAGCTTCGCAATGAGCAGTTCTTC.

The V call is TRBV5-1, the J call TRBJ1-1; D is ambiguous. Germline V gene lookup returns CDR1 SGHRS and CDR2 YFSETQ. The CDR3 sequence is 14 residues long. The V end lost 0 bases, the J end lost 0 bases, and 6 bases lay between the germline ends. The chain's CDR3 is CASSLGLMNTEAFF. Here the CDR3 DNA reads TGCGCCAGCAGCTTGGGACTCATGAACACTGAAGCTTTCTTT.

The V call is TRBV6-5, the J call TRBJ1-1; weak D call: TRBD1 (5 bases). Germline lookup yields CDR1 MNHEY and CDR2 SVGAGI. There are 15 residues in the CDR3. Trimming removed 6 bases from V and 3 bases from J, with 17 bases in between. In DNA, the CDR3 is TGTGCCAGCAGACCTCAACAGGTAGAATACACTGAAGCTTTCTTT. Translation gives CASRPQQVEYTEAFF.

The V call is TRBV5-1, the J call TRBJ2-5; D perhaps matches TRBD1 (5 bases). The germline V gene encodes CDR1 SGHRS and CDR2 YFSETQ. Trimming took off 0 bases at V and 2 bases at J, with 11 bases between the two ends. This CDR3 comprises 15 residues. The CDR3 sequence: CASSLGGRGQETQYF. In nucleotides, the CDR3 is TGCGCCAGCAGCTTGGGCGGTAGGGGTCAAGAGACCCAGTACTTC. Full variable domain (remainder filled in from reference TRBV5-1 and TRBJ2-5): KAGVTQTPRYLIKTRGQQVTLSCSPISGHRSVSWYQQTPGQGLQFLFEYFSETQRNKGNFPGRFSGRQFSNSRSEMNVSTLELGDSALYLCASSLGGRGQETQYFGPGTRLLVL.

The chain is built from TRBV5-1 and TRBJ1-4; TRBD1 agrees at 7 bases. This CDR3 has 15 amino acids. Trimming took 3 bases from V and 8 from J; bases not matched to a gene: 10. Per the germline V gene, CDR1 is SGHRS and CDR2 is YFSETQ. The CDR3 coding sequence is TGCGCCAGCAGCTCGTGGTCGACAGGGCAAGAAAAACTGTTTTTT. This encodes CASSSWSTGQEKLFF.

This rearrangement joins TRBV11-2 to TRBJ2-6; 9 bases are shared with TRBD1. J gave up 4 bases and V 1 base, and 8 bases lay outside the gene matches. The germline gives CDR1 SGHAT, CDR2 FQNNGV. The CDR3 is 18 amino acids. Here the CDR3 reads CASSLVRTGGGGANVLTF. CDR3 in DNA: TGTGCCAGCAGCTTAGTTCGTACAGGGGGCGGCGGGGCCAACGTCCTGACTTTC.

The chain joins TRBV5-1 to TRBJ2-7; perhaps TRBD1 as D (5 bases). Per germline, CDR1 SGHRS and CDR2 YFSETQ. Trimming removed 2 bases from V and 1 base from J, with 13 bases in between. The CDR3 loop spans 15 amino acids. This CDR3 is CASSFKGMRSYEQYF. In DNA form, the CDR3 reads TGCGCCAGCAGCTTCAAGGGGATGAGGTCCTACGAGCAGTACTTC.

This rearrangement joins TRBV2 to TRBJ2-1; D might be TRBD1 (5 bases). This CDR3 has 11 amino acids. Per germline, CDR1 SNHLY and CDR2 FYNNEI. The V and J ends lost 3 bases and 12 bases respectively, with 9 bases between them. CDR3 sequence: CASSEDTTQFF. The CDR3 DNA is TGTGCCAGCAGTGAGGACACGACGCAGTTCTTC.

The DNA for the CDR3 is TGTGCCAGTAGCCCGACAGGTAATGGCTACACCTTC. Amino acids: CASSPTGNGYTF. The J gene is TRBJ1-2, the V gene TRBV19, with TRBD1 as a possible D gene (6 bases). The CDR3 contains 12 residues. From germline, CDR1 is LNHDA and CDR2 SQIVND (reference sequence). The V end was cut by 6 bases, the J end by 6 bases, with 11 bases between.

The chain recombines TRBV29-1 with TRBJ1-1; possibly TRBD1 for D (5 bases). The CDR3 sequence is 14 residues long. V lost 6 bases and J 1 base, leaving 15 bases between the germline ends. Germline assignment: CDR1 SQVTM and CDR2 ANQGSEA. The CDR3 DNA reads TGCAGCGTCGACGTGGCGGGGGGGAACACTGAAGCTTTCTTT. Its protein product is CSVDVAGGNTEAFF.

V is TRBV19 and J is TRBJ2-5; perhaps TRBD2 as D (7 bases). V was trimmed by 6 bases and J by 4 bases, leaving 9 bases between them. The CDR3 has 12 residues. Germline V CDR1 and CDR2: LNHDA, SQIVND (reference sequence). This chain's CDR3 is CASRGGGETQYF. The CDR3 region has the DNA TGTGCCAGTAGAGGGGGGGGAGAGACCCAGTACTTC. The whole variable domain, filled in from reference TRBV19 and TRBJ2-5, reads DGGITQSPKYLFRKEGQNVTLSCEQNLNHDAMYWYRQDPGQGLRLIYYSQIVNDFQKGDIAEGYSVSREKKESFPLTVTSAQKNPTAFYLCASRGGGETQYFGPGTRLLVL.

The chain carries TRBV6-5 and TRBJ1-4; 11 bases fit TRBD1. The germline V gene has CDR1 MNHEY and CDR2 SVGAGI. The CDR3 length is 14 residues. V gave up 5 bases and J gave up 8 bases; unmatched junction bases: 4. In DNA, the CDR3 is TGTGCCAGCAGTCGTGGACAGGGGGCCGAAAAACTGTTTTTT. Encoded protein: CASSRGQGAEKLFF.

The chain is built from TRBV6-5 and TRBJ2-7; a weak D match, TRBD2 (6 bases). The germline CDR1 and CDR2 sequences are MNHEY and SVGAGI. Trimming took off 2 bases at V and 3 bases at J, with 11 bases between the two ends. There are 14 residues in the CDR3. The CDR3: CASSYGGLNYEQYF. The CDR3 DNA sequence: TGTGCCAGCAGTTACGGGGGACTCAACTACGAGCAGTACTTC.

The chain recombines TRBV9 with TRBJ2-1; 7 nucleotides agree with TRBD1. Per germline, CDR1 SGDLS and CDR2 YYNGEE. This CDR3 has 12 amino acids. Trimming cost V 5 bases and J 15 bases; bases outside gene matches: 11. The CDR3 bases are TGTGCCAGCAGGCCAGGGGGAAGGGGGACGTTCTTC. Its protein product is CASRPGGRGTFF.

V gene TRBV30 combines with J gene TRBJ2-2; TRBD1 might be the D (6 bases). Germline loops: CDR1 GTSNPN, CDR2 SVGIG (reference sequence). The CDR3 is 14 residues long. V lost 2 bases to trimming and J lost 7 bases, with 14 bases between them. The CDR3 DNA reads TGTGCCTGGAGTACAGGGAATAAGAACGGGGAGCTGTTTTTT. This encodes CAWSTGNKNGELFF.